The 19 T cell receptor beta chains in this list originate from one sample, sequenced in a study of cytomegalovirus exposure and HLA in healthy donors. A multiplex PCR was run with 60 Vbeta primers and 13 Jbeta primers. Clones were sequenced by immunoSEQ multiplex PCR, and TCRdb holds only the in-frame ones, with some missing. Seen here are about 110,000 clones, about 83% observed once, and the top ten hold about 5%. Sequenced: PBMCs. These receptors were collected from a female donor in good health and CMV-seropositive.

V is TRBV7-8 and J is TRBJ2-2; 7 bases are shared with TRBD1. This CDR3 region has 15 residues. Per the germline V gene, CDR1 is SGHVS and CDR2 is FQNEAQ. The V segment lost 7 bases and the J segment 5 bases; nucleotides outside the gene matches: 10. The DNA for the CDR3 is TGTGCCAGCACGGGTAGGACAGGAAGTACCGGGGAGCTGTTTTTT. Amino acid sequence: CASTGRTGSTGELFF. The complete variable domain, with remaining parts taken from reference TRBV7-8 and TRBJ2-2, reads GAGVSQSPRYKVAKRGQDVALRCDPISGHVSLFWYQQALGQGPEFLTYFQNEAQLDKSGLPSDRFFAERPEGSVSTLKIQRTQQEDSAVYLCASTGRTGSTGELFFGEGSRLTVL.

V is TRBV7-8 and J is TRBJ1-2, with 8 nucleotides matching TRBD1. J gave up 7 bases and V 5 bases, and 12 bases lay outside the gene matches. CDR1 and CDR2 (germline): SGHVS, FQNEAQ. This CDR3 region has 15 residues. DNA for the CDR3: TGTGCCAGCAGCAGACAGGGGTTGAGTAAGGGTGGCTACACCTTC. Translation: CASSRQGLSKGGYTF.

The rearrangement links TRBV5-5 to TRBJ2-1, with no clear D. Germline CDR1 is SGHKS and CDR2 is YYEKEE (reference sequence). The CDR3 runs 12 residues. The V and J ends lost 5 bases and 3 bases respectively, with 6 bases between them. The DNA of the CDR3 is TGTGCCAGCAGTACCTACTACAATGAGCAGTTCTTC. Its protein is CASSTYYNEQFF.

Comments on this clone: A junction end diverges from the germline sequence, so it may reflect a read error. V is TRBV29-1 and J is TRBJ1-4; D remains unclear. The CDR3 runs to 12 residues. The germline CDR1 and CDR2 sequences are SQVTM and ANQGSEA. This chain's CDR3 is CSAEGSHEKLFF. The CDR3 nucleotides are TGCAGCGCTGAAGGTAGTCACGAAAAACTGTTTTTT.

This clone was counted between two and nine times. The chain uses TRBV14 and TRBJ1-2, with D perhaps matching TRBD1 (5 bases). Germline lookup yields CDR1 SGHDN and CDR2 FVKESK. Trimming stripped 1 base from V and 4 bases from J, with 7 bases between. The length of the CDR3 is 13 residues. The CDR3 sequence is CASSQGQTYGYTF. The CDR3 DNA is TGTGCCAGCAGCCAAGGACAGACCTATGGCTACACCTTC.

This clone was found a few times. The chain has TRBV5-4 and TRBJ2-2; a possible D gene is TRBD2 (5 bases). Trimming took 0 bases from V and 1 from J, leaving 10 bases between them. This CDR3 is 16 amino acids long. The germline gives CDR1 SGHNT, CDR2 YYREEE (reference sequence). This chain's CDR3 is CASSLESGENTGELFF. DNA for the CDR3: TGTGCCAGCAGCTTGGAAAGCGGTGAGAACACCGGGGAGCTGTTTTTT.

The chain has TRBV6-1 and TRBJ2-7; TRBD1 might be the D (5 bases). The germline CDR1 and CDR2 sequences are MNHNS and SASEGT. The CDR3 runs 14 residues. The V end was cut by 7 bases, the J end by 0 bases, with 13 bases between. CDR3 sequence: CASIPDRPSYEQYF. The CDR3 DNA sequence: TGTGCCAGCATCCCAGACAGACCCTCCTACGAGCAGTACTTC.

Here the CDR3 DNA reads TGTGCCAGCAGCGTAGAGCTAGCGGGGACTCAAAACAATGAGCAGTTCTTC. It translates to CASSVELAGTQNNEQFF. The V gene is TRBV9, the J gene TRBJ2-1, with 9 positions matching TRBD2. After removal of 0 bases from V and 5 bases from J, the junction contained 9 bases not matched to a gene. Per germline, CDR1 SGDLS and CDR2 YYNGEE. The CDR3 runs 17 residues.

The chain is built from TRBV10-2 and TRBJ2-1; 10 bases are a match to TRBD2. After removal of 5 bases from V and 9 bases from J, the junction contained 7 bases not matched to a gene. Germline lookup yields CDR1 WSHSY and CDR2 SAAADI. This CDR3 is 14 amino acids long. The CDR3 coding sequence is TGCGCCAGCAGTACTAGCGGGGTGGGGCTTGAGCAGTTCTTC. Encoded protein: CASSTSGVGLEQFF.

CDR3 loop: CASSEGLAGETQYF. The CDR3 nucleotides read TGCGCCAGCAGCGAGGGACTAGCGGGAGAGACCCAGTACTTC. This chain joins TRBV5-1 and TRBJ2-5, with 12 positions matching TRBD2. V lost 4 bases, J lost 4 bases, and 2 bases stayed unmatched. There are 14 residues in the CDR3. Per germline, CDR1 SGHRS and CDR2 YFSETQ.

The gene calls are TRBV6-6 and TRBJ2-2; 10 nucleotides agree with TRBD1. The CDR3 runs to 16 residues. Germline CDR1 reads MNHNY; CDR2 reads SVGAGI (reference sequence). V was pared by 6 bases and J by 4 bases, with 8 bases of the junction left unmatched. The CDR3, as DNA: TGTGCCAGCAGCGACCCGGGACAGGGGAGCACCGGGGAGCTGTTTTTT. It translates to CASSDPGQGSTGELFF.

This clone has more than one count but fewer than ten. The rearrangement uses TRBV11-2 and TRBJ1-5, with a weak D call TRBD1 (6 bases). Trimming cost V 3 bases and J 4 bases, with 7 bases left between them. Germline values: CDR1 SGHAT, CDR2 FQNNGV. The CDR3 is 13 amino acids. The CDR3 here is CASSFDRNQPQHF. In DNA, the CDR3 is TGTGCCAGCAGCTTCGACAGGAATCAGCCCCAGCATTTT.

V gene TRBV7-9 combines with J gene TRBJ1-2, with 8 bases matching TRBD1. The CDR3 has 14 residues. Germline loops: CDR1 SEHNR, CDR2 FQNEAQ (reference sequence). J lost 3 bases, V lost 5 bases, and 5 bases had no gene match. This CDR3 is CASSNGQGHYGYTF. The CDR3 DNA is TGTGCCAGCAGCAACGGACAGGGTCACTATGGCTACACCTTC. Together with reference TRBV7-9 and TRBJ1-2, the CDR3 gives the full variable domain: DTGVSQNPRHKITKRGQNVTFRCDPISEHNRLYWYRQTLGQGPEFLTYFQNEAQLEKSRLLSDRFSAERPKGSFSTLEIQRTEQGDSAMYLCASSNGQGHYGYTFGSGTRLTVV.

This clone turned up a few times. The J gene is TRBJ1-3, the V gene TRBV10-3; D is possibly TRBD1 (5 bases). The germline V and J ends were trimmed by 0 bases and 5 bases, with 14 bases remaining between them. The CDR3 consists of 16 residues. Germline V lookup: CDR1 ENHRY, CDR2 SYGVKD. The chain's CDR3 is CAISESGGEYRNTIYF. The CDR3 region has the DNA TGTGCCATCAGTGAGTCGGGAGGGGAGTATAGAAACACCATATATTTT.

The chain couples TRBV4-3 to TRBJ1-4; tentatively, D is TRBD1 (5 bases). Germline V gene data show CDR1 as LGHNA and CDR2 as YSLEER. This CDR3 is 16 amino acids long. Trimming stripped 1 base from V and 5 bases from J, with 14 bases between. This chain's CDR3 is CASSQGSQGLNEKLFF. CDR3 coding DNA: TGCGCCAGCAGCCAAGGATCCCAGGGACTGAATGAAAAACTGTTTTTT.

The chain joins TRBV7-3 to TRBJ1-3; D is perhaps TRBD1 (6 bases). Germline V gives CDR1 SGHTA, CDR2 FQGTGA. The CDR3 totals 16 residues. V lost 5 bases and J lost 3, with 17 bases in between. CDR3 in DNA: TGTGCCAGCAGCCTTCTAGGGGGGGGAAATGGAAACACCATATATTTT. This gives the protein CASSLLGGGNGNTIYF.

The rearrangement links TRBV5-1 to TRBJ2-7, with 9 bases identical to TRBD2. The CDR3 has 15 residues. Germline V gene data show CDR1 as SGHRS and CDR2 as YFSETQ. The junction had 3 bases not matched to a gene; V was cut back by 0 bases and J by 2 bases. In nucleotides, the CDR3 is TGCGCCAGCAGCTTGGGCGGGGGGGTAGCCTACGAGCAGTACTTC. Its protein product is CASSLGGGVAYEQYF.

In its sample, this clone was seen a few times. This sequence joins TRBV11-2 and TRBJ2-2; D ambiguous. The germline V and J ends were trimmed by 2 bases and 8 bases, with 6 bases remaining between them. The CDR3 covers 12 residues. CDR1 is SGHAT, CDR2 FQNNGV, per germline. The CDR3 nucleotides are TGTGCCAGCAGCTTATCCGAGGGGGAGCTGTTTTTT. Translating it yields CASSLSEGELFF.

The chain is built from TRBV4-2 and TRBJ1-2; D not certain. The V end was cut by 4 bases, the J end by 1 base, with 16 bases between. Germline V CDR1 and CDR2: LGHNA, YNFKEQ. CDR3 length: 16 amino acids. The CDR3 DNA is TGTGCCAGCAGCCCCCACGGACGGGGAGTTAACTATGGCTACACCTTC. Residues: CASSPHGRGVNYGYTF.